Sequencing of this TCR beta chain was carried out in a study of cytomegalovirus exposure and HLA in healthy donors. Overall study results and limits: HLA restriction was apparent for most CMV-associated TCR beta chains in a later analysis. Sequencing depth across donors, presence/absence analyses assumed, was roughly uniform.

PCR amplification relied on 60 Vbeta primers (plus 13 Jbeta primers). Assay used: immunoSEQ multiplex PCR; TCRdb lists only in-frame clones, some missing. The sample has roughly 200,000 clones. Note on this clone: Its matching antigen is unknown.

From germline, CDR1 is SSHAT and CDR2 FNYEAQ (reference sequence). The CDR3 is 13 amino acids. Trimming stripped 5 bases from V and 6 bases from J, with 12 bases between. The J gene is TRBJ2-3, the V gene TRBV7-7; D is uncertain. The sample was PBMCs. This receptor was identified in a man aged 30 to 39 in good health and CMV-seronegative. CDR3 bases: TGTGCCAGCAGCCCCCTAGGATGGGATACGCAGTATTTT. This codes for CASSPLGWDTQYF.